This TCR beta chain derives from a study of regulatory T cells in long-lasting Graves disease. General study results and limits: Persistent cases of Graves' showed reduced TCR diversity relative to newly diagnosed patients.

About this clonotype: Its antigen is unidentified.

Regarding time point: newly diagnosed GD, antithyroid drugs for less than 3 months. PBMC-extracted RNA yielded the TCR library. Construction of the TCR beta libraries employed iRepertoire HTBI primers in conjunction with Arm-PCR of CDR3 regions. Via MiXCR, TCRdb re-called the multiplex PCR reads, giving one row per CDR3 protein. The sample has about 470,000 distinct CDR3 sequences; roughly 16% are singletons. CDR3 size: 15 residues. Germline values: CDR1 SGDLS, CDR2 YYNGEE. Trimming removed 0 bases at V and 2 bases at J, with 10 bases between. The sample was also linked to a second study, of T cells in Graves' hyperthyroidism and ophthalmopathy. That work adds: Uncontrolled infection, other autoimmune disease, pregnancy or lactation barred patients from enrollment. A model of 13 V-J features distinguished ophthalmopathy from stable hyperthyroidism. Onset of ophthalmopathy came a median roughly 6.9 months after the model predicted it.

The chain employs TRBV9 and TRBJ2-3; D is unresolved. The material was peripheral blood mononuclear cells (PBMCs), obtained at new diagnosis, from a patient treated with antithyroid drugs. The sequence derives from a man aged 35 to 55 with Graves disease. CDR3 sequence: CASSVGFGFTDTQYF. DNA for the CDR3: TGTGCCAGCAGCGTAGGATTCGGGTTCACAGATACGCAGTATTTT.